What follows are 28 T cell receptor beta chains derived from one specimen sequenced in a study of spatial heterogeneity in lung cancer. Via MiXCR, TCRdb re-called the 5' RACE reads, giving one row per CDR3 protein. This sample carries approximately 38,000 distinct CDR3 sequences, around 5.8% of them seen once, and the ten largest clones take around 10%. Indicated time point: sample taken at primary tumor resection. Whole RNA came from tumor, nontumor lung or frozen PBMC and was sequenced without being sorted. This material consisted of PBMCs, taken at surgery. Receptor source: a male donor with early-stage non-small cell lung cancer.

The sample holds a few counts of this clonotype. The rearrangement links TRBV13 to TRBJ2-2; a possible D gene is TRBD1 (6 bases). Germline lookup yields CDR1 PRHDT and CDR2 FYEKMQ (reference sequence). The CDR3 runs 23 residues. Deletions cut 5 bases from V and 0 bases from J, with 34 bases between. The CDR3 sequence is CASSRALLRQATRFGANTGELFF. Here the CDR3 DNA reads TGTGCCAGCAGCCGAGCCCTACTACGACAGGCAACGAGATTTGGGGCGAACACCGGGGAGCTGTTTTTT.

V usage is TRBV5-1 and J usage is TRBJ2-3; D is possibly TRBD1 (7 bases). V gave up 1 base and J gave up 2 bases, with 11 bases separating them. CDR1 SGHRS and CDR2 YFSETQ come from the germline V gene. This CDR3 contains 15 residues. The DNA of the CDR3 is TGCGCCAGCAGCTTGCAGGGGGGCACCACAGATACGCAGTATTTT. It translates to CASSLQGGTTDTQYF.

On this clonotype itself: This sequence may be a read error, since a much larger clone differs from it by one base. The V call is TRBV2, the J call TRBJ1-2; no firm D call. V was shortened by 9 bases and J by 6 bases, with 8 bases between the two germline ends. Germline V gene lookup returns CDR1 SNHLY and CDR2 FYNNEI. This CDR3 has 10 residues. CDR3 nucleotides: TGTGCCAGAGTGATCAATGGCTACACCTTC. Translation: CARVINGYTF.

The chain links TRBV6-5 to TRBJ2-7, with D possibly being TRBD1 (5 bases). CDR3 length: 14 residues. V was shortened by 0 bases and J by 1 base, with 7 bases between the two germline ends. Germline loops: CDR1 MNHEY, CDR2 SVGAGI. CDR3 amino acids: CASSYSGLSYEQYF. In DNA, the CDR3 is TGTGCCAGCAGTTACTCGGGGCTTTCCTACGAGCAGTACTTC.

This chain uses TRBV3-1 with TRBJ2-3, with a tentative D call TRBD2 (5 bases). The CDR3 totals 14 residues. Germline V gene lookup returns CDR1 LGHDT and CDR2 YNNKEL (reference sequence). Trimming cost V 1 base and J 2 bases, with 7 bases left between them. The CDR3 spells CASSQAGVTDTQYF. The CDR3 region has the DNA TGTGCCAGCAGCCAAGCCGGGGTCACAGATACGCAGTATTTT.

There are many counts of this clonotype. The gene calls are TRBV7-2 and TRBJ1-6, with a tentative D call TRBD1 (5 bases). V lost 2 bases, J lost 7 bases, and 12 bases lay in between. The CDR3 has 15 amino acids. Per the germline V gene, CDR1 is SGHTA and CDR2 is FQGNSA. The CDR3 nucleotides read TGTGCCAGCAGCTTATCGGGAGGGGTCAATTCACCCCTCCACTTT. Translated, it gives CASSLSGGVNSPLHF.

This clonotype was observed a handful of times. The V call is TRBV12-3 or TRBV12-4, the J call TRBJ2-1; a weak D match, TRBD1 (6 bases). The CDR3 has 13 residues. With 2 bases removed from V and 7 bases from J, the gap between germline ends came to 9 bases. CDR3 DNA: TGTGCCAGCAGTTTATTTAGGGGGAATGAGCAGTTCTTC. Amino acids: CASSLFRGNEQFF.

This clonotype was counted at least ten times. The CDR3 region is CASSQQGERNEKLFF. The CDR3 nucleotides read TGTGCCAGCAGCCAACAGGGGGAACGTAATGAAAAACTGTTTTTT. The chain links TRBV9 to TRBJ1-4; 8 positions match TRBD1. V lost 4 bases and J lost 4; bases outside the gene matches: 6. The CDR3 runs to 15 residues. CDR1 is SGDLS and CDR2 is YYNGEE in the germline V gene.

As for this clonotype: A much larger clone lies a single base off, so this may be a read error. As DNA, the CDR3 is TGTGCCAGCAGCTTACGCACTGAAGCTTTCTTT. Protein product: CASSLRTEAFF. V is TRBV7-9 and J is TRBJ1-1; the D is unclear. The V gene's germline CDR1 is SEHNR and CDR2 FQNEAQ (reference sequence). The germline V and J ends were trimmed by 2 bases and 4 bases, with 2 bases remaining between them. CDR3 length equals 11 residues.

The genes are TRBV29-1 and TRBJ2-2; possible D gene TRBD1, 5 bases. Trimming removed 4 bases from V and 6 bases from J, with 9 bases in between. The CDR3 runs to 12 residues. The germline V gene encodes CDR1 SQVTM and CDR2 ANQGSEA. CDR3 nucleotides: TGCAGCGTTGGTGGACATTCCGGGGAGCTGTTTTTT. Translation gives CSVGGHSGELFF.

The chain has TRBV19 and TRBJ1-5; D might be TRBD1 (6 bases). The length of the CDR3 is 13 residues. Per germline, CDR1 LNHDA and CDR2 SQIVND (reference sequence). The CDR3 nucleotides are TGTGGACGGACAGTCCATAGCAATCAGCCCCAGCATTTT. It translates to CGRTVHSNQPQHF.

This clonotype was observed a few times. The chain has TRBV28 and TRBJ1-1, with a weak D call TRBD1 (6 bases). This CDR3 has 15 residues. V lost 5 bases, J lost 4 bases, and 17 bases lay in between. Germline V lookup: CDR1 MDHEN, CDR2 SYDVKM. CDR3 nucleotide sequence: TGTGCCAGCAGTGCAACTGGGGGGGGGCTCACTGAAGCTTTCTTT. It is translated as CASSATGGGLTEAFF.

This clonotype occurred a few times. This chain joins TRBV29-1 and TRBJ1-1; 9 bases align to TRBD1. This CDR3 region has 13 residues. Germline V CDR1 and CDR2: SQVTM, ANQGSEA. J lost 5 bases, V lost 6 bases, and 7 bases had no gene match. CDR3 region: CSVATGGRTEAFF. The CDR3 coding sequence is TGCAGCGTGGCCACAGGGGGCAGGACTGAAGCTTTCTTT.

This clonotype was counted many times. The rearrangement links TRBV18 to TRBJ2-2, with no clear D. V was cut by 2 bases and J by 1 base, with 8 bases left in between. Per germline, CDR1 KGHSH and CDR2 LQKENI. The CDR3 covers 15 residues. The CDR3 loop is CASSPFEGNTGELFF. CDR3 bases: TGTGCCAGCTCACCATTCGAAGGGAACACCGGGGAGCTGTTTTTT.

This clonotype appeared many times. This sequence joins TRBV7-3 and TRBJ2-2; 8 bases line up with TRBD2. The J segment lost 7 bases and the V segment lost 2 bases, leaving 6 bases of the junction unmatched. Germline V CDR1 and CDR2: SGHTA, FQGTGA. This CDR3 spans 15 amino acids. As DNA, the CDR3 is TGTGCCAGCAGCTTAGCGGGGGGCAGAGACGGGGAGCTGTTTTTT. This sequence encodes CASSLAGGRDGELFF.

In this sample, this clonotype turned up many times. The V and J genes are TRBV29-1 and TRBJ2-7; 12 nucleotides line up with TRBD1. Unmatched junction bases numbered 3, after V lost 6 bases and J lost 3 bases. Germline CDR1 is SQVTM and CDR2 is ANQGSEA. This CDR3 contains 13 residues. CDR3 amino acids: CSVGTGGFYEQYF. In DNA, the CDR3 is TGCAGCGTAGGGACAGGGGGCTTCTACGAGCAGTACTTC.

This clonotype was detected ten times or more. The CDR3 reads CASSEEGQMNLLAFF. The DNA for the CDR3 is TGCGCCAGCAGCGAAGAGGGACAGATGAACCTCCTAGCTTTCTTT. The rearrangement links TRBV5-1 to TRBJ1-1; 7 bases map to TRBD1. Germline V gene lookup returns CDR1 SGHRS and CDR2 YFSETQ. This CDR3 has 15 amino acids. V was clipped by 4 bases and J by 10 bases; unmatched bases: 16.

This clonotype occurred many times. J is TRBJ1-5 and V is TRBV7-6; the match to TRBD1 covers 8 bases. The CDR3 is made up of 16 amino acids. V lost 3 bases to trimming and J lost 7 bases; unmatched junction nucleotides: 11. Germline CDR1 is SGHVS and CDR2 is FNYEAQ. Written as DNA, the CDR3 is TGTGCCAGCAGCTTGGCCCCCGGACAGGGAAACCAGCCCCAGCATTTT. Amino acid sequence: CASSLAPGQGNQPQHF.

J is TRBJ2-1 and V is TRBV11-1, with 7 bases aligning to TRBD1. Germline V gene data show CDR1 as SGHAT and CDR2 as FQDESV (reference sequence). The V segment lost 1 base and the J segment 6 bases; nucleotides outside the gene matches: 9. The CDR3 length is 16 residues. For the CDR3, the DNA is TGTGCCAGCAGCTTAGGGCAGGGGGTAGTAGGCAATGAGCAGTTCTTC. Translation: CASSLGQGVVGNEQFF.

As regards this clonotype: A much larger clone differs by one base, so this may be a read error. The chain employs TRBV11-2 and TRBJ2-5, with 14 bases aligning to TRBD2. Germline CDR1 is SGHAT and CDR2 is FQNNGV. The CDR3 runs to 18 residues. CDR3 nucleotide sequence: TGTGCCAGCAGCCTAGGCGGACTAGCGGGGGGATTAGGAGAGACCCTGTACTTC. It is translated as CASSLGGLAGGLGETLYF.

This clonotype has more than one count but fewer than ten. This sequence joins TRBV5-1 and TRBJ2-7; 8 nucleotides agree with TRBD2. Trimming at V came to 1 base and at J to 4 bases, leaving 1 base not matched to a gene. The CDR3 has 13 amino acids. Germline CDR1 is SGHRS and CDR2 is YFSETQ. The CDR3 sequence: CASSLTSGYEQYF. For the CDR3, the DNA is TGCGCCAGCAGCTTGACTAGCGGATACGAGCAGTACTTC.

This clonotype was seen ten or more times. The chain has TRBV2 and TRBJ2-1; TRBD2 agrees at 14 bases. V was clipped by 3 bases and J by 15 bases; unmatched bases: 4. Germline CDR1 is SNHLY and CDR2 is FYNNEI. This CDR3 has 13 amino acids. The CDR3 protein is CASSDGLAGGGFF. In nucleotides, the CDR3 is TGTGCCAGCAGTGATGGACTAGCGGGGGGCGGGTTCTTC.

The chain employs TRBV7-9 and TRBJ1-1, with 7 bases fitting TRBD1. The CDR3 has 16 residues. V lost 8 bases to trimming and J lost 1 base; unmatched junction nucleotides: 13. Germline V gives CDR1 SEHNR, CDR2 FQNEAQ (reference sequence). In DNA form, the CDR3 reads TGTGCCAGCTCCAGGGGGGGGGGCAATCCGAACACTGAAGCTTTCTTT. Its translation: CASSRGGGNPNTEAFF.

This clonotype was counted only a few times. J is TRBJ2-1 and V is TRBV5-4, with 11 bases aligning to TRBD2. V gave up 3 bases and J gave up 6 bases; unmatched junction bases: 2. The V gene's germline CDR1 is SGHNT and CDR2 YYREEE (reference sequence). CDR3 length: 14 residues. DNA for the CDR3: TGTGCCAGCAGCTCGACTAGCGGGGTCAATGAGCAGTTCTTC. It encodes CASSSTSGVNEQFF.

Note on this clonotype: This is likely a read error, given that the CDR3 carries no conserved phenylalanine or tryptophan at its end. This chain joins TRBV20-1 and TRBJ1-1, with TRBD1 matching 8 bases. The CDR3 contains 13 residues. Trimming removed 6 bases from V and 6 bases from J; junction bases left unmatched: 9. Germline V lookup: CDR1 DFQATT, CDR2 SNEGSKA (reference sequence). The CDR3 is CSATQGARAEAFI. For the CDR3, the DNA is TGCAGTGCAACTCAGGGGGCGAGGGCTGAAGCTTTCATT.

This clonotype was recorded only once. The J gene is TRBJ2-3, the V gene TRBV27; 7 bases are a match to TRBD2. The V and J ends lost 3 bases and 4 bases, in that order; junction bases with no gene match: 7. Germline CDR1 MNHEY, CDR2 SMNVEV (reference sequence). The CDR3 extends over 15 amino acids. The CDR3 DNA sequence: TGTGCCAGCAGTTTGAAAGCGGGGAGGTCAGATACGCAGTATTTT. It codes for CASSLKAGRSDTQYF.

This clonotype was counted a few times. As DNA, the CDR3 is TGTGCCAGCAGCCAGGGGGCGGCTAACTATGGCTACACCTTC. Its protein product is CASSQGAANYGYTF. J is TRBJ1-2 and V is TRBV7-9, with 8 bases fitting TRBD1. The germline V gene encodes CDR1 SEHNR and CDR2 FQNEAQ (reference sequence). V lost 5 bases and J lost 0; bases outside the gene matches: 2. The CDR3 loop spans 14 amino acids. The full variable domain, rest sourced from reference TRBV7-9 and TRBJ1-2, is DTGVSQNPRHKITKRGQNVTFRCDPISEHNRLYWYRQTLGQGPEFLTYFQNEAQLEKSRLLSDRFSAERPKGSFSTLEIQRTEQGDSAMYLCASSQGAANYGYTFGSGTRLTVV.

This clonotype was detected many times. This chain uses TRBV7-2 with TRBJ2-1; 7 nucleotides agree with TRBD1. V shed 1 base and J 0 bases; nucleotides not matched to a gene: 0. Looked up from germline, CDR1 is SGHTA and CDR2 is FQGNSA. The CDR3 is 15 residues long. CDR3: CASSLGQGSYNEQFF. The CDR3, as DNA: TGTGCCAGCAGCTTAGGACAGGGCTCCTACAATGAGCAGTTCTTC.